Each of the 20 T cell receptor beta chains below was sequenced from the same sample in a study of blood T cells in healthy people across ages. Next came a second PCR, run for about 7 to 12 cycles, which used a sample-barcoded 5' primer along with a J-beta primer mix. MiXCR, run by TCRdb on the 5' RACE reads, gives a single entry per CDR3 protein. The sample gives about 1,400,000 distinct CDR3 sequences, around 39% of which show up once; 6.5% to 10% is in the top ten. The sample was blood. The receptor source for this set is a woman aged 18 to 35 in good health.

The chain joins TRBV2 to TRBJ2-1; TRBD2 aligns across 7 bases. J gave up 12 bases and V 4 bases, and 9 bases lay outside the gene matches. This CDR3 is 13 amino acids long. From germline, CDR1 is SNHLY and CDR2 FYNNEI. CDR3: CASSGETGGRQFF. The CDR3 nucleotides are TGTGCCAGCAGTGGAGAGACCGGCGGGAGGCAGTTCTTC.

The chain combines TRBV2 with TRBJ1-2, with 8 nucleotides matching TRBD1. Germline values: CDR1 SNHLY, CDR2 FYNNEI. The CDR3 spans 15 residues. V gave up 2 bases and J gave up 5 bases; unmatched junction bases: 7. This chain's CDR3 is CASSEIQGATYGYTF. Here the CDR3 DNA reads TGTGCCAGCAGTGAAATCCAGGGGGCGACGTATGGCTACACCTTC.

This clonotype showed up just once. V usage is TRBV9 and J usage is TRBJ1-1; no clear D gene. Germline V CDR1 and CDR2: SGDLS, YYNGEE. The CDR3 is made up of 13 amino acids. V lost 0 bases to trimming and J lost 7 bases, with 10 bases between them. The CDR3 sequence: CASSVGEADEAFF. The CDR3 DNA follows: TGTGCCAGCAGCGTAGGGGAGGCGGATGAAGCTTTCTTT.

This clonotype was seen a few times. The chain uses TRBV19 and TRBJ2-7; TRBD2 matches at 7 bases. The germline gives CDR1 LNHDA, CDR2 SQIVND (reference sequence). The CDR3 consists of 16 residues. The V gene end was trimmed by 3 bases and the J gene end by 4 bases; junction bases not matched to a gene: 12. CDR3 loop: CASSMSTGGFRYEQYF. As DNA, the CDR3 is TGTGCCAGTAGTATGAGTACGGGAGGCTTTCGGTACGAGCAGTACTTC. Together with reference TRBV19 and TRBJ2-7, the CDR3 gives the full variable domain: DGGITQSPKYLFRKEGQNVTLSCEQNLNHDAMYWYRQDPGQGLRLIYYSQIVNDFQKGDIAEGYSVSREKKESFPLTVTSAQKNPTAFYLCASSMSTGGFRYEQYFGPGTRLTVT.

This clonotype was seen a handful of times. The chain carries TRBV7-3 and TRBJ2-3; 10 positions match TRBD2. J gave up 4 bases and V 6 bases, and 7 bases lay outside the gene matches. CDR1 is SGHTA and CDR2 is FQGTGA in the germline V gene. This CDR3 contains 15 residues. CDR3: CASRPSGGEADTQYF. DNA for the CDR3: TGTGCCAGCAGGCCGAGCGGGGGGGAGGCAGATACGCAGTATTTT.

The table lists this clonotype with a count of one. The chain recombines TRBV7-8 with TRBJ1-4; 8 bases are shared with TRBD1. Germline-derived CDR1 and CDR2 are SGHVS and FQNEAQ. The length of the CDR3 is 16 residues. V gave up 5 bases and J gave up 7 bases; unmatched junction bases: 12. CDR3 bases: TGTGCCAGCAGCCAAGCACAGGGGGATAGGGGTGAAAAACTGTTTTTT. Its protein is CASSQAQGDRGEKLFF.

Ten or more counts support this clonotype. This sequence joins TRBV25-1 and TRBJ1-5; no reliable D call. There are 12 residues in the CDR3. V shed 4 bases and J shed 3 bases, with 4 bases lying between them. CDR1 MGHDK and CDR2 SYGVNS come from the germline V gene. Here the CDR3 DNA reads TGTGCCAGCAGTGCGCTCAATCAGCCCCAGCATTTT. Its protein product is CASSALNQPQHF.

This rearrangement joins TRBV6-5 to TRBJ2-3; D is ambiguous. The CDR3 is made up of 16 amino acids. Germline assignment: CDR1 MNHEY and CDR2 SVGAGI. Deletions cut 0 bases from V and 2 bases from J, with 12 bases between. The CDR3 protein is CASSYSRGSYTDTQYF. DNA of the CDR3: TGTGCCAGCAGTTACTCGAGAGGCTCGTACACAGATACGCAGTATTTT.

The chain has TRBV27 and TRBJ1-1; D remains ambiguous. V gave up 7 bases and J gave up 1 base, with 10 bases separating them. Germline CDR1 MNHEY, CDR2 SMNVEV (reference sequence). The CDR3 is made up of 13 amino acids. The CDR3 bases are TGTGCCAGCATCGCCAGGCCGAACACTGAAGCTTTCTTT. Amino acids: CASIARPNTEAFF.

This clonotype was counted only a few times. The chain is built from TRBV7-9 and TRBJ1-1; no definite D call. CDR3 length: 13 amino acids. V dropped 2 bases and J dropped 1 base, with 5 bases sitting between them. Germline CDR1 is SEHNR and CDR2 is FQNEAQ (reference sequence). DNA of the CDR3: TGTGCCAGCAGCTTAATAGAGAACACTGAAGCTTTCTTT. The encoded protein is CASSLIENTEAFF. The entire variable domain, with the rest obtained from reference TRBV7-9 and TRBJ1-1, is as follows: DTGVSQNPRHKITKRGQNVTFRCDPISEHNRLYWYRQTLGQGPEFLTYFQNEAQLEKSRLLSDRFSAERPKGSFSTLEIQRTEQGDSAMYLCASSLIENTEAFFGQGTRLTVV.

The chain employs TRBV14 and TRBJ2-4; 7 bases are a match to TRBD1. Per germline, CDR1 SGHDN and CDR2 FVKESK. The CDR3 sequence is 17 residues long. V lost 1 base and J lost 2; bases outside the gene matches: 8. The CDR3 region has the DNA TGTGCCAGCAGCCAAGGGGACAGTCGATATTCCAAAAACATTCAGTACTTC. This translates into CASSQGDSRYSKNIQYF.

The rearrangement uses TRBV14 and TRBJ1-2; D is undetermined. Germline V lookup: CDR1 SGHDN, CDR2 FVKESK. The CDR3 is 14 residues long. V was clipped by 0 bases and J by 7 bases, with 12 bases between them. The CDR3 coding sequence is TGTGCCAGCAGCCAAGATATGGGAGGGCTTGGCTACACCTTC. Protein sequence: CASSQDMGGLGYTF.

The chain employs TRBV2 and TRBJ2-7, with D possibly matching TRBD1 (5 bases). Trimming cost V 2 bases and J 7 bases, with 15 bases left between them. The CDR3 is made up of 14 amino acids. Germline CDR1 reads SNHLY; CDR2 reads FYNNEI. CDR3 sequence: CASSEQRGLGEQYF. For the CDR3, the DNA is TGTGCCAGCAGTGAACAAAGGGGTTTGGGGGAGCAGTACTTC.

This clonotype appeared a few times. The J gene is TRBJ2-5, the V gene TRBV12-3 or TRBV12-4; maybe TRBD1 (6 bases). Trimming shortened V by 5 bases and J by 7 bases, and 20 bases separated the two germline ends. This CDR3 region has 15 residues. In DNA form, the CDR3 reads TGTGCCAGCAGTGGCCGCGCTCCCCAAGGGGGGACCCAGTACTTC. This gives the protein CASSGRAPQGGTQYF.

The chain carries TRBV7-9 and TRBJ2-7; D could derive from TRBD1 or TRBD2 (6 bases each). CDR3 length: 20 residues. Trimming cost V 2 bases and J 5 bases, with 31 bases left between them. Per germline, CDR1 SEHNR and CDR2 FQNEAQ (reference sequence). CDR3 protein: CASSLLGGTSVSQGGHEQYF. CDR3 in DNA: TGTGCCAGCAGCTTATTAGGAGGGACTTCGGTGTCACAGGGCGGCCACGAGCAGTACTTC.

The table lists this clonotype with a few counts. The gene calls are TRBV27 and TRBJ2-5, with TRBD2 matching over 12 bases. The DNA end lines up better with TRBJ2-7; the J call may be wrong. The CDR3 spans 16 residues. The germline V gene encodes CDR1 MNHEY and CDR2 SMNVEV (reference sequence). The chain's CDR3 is CASSLPLAGGPGEQYF. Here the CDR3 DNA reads TGTGCCAGCAGTTTACCTCTAGCGGGAGGGCCGGGCGAGCAGTACTTC.

The CDR3 DNA is TGCAGTGTTCCAGGCCCGGGACAGTATTACAATGAGCAGTTCTTC. As protein: CSVPGPGQYYNEQFF. The chain recombines TRBV20-1 with TRBJ2-1, with 7 bases identical to TRBD1. CDR1 and CDR2 from the germline V gene are DFQATT and SNEGSKA (reference sequence). CDR3 length equals 15 residues. The J segment lost 4 bases and the V segment lost 7 bases, leaving 13 bases of the junction unmatched.

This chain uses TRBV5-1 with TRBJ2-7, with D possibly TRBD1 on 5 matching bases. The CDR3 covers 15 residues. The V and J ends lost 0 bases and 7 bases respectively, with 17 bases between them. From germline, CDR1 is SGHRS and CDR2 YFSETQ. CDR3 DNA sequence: TGCGCCAGCAGCTTGGAGGGGTTTGAAGGCAATGAGCAGTACTTC. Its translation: CASSLEGFEGNEQYF.

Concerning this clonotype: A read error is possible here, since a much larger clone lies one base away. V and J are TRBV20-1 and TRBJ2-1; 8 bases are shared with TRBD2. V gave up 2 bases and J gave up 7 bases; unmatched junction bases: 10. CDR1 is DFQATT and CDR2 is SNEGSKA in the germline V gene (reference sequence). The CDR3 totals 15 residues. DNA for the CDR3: TGCAGTGCTAGAATCTTCGGGGGGGTGCCGAATGAGCAGTTCTTC. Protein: CSARIFGGVPNEQFF.

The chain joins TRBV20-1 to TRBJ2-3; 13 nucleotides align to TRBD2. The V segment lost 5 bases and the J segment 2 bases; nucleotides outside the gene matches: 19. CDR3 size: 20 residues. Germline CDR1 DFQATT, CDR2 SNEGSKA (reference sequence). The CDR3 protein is CSAPSGLLAGGLITTDTQYF. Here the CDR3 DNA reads TGCAGTGCTCCCTCGGGCCTACTAGCGGGGGGGCTCATAACCACAGATACGCAGTATTTT.